A selection of T cell receptor beta chains follows, all from one sample in a study of response to subunit inactivated influenza vaccine. TCRdb used MiXCR to reprocess the RT-PCR reads, holding one entry per CDR3 protein. Found here are about 780,000 distinct CDR3 sequences, under 20% of them singletons; the top ten hold roughly a tenth. Sequencing was performed on PBMCs from blood, taken 5 days after vaccination. These receptor sequences come from a man aged 50 to 60 who received an inactivated influenza vaccine. Each CDR3 is given with its conserved first and last residue. A D gene is named only where the DNA matches it firmly. Not every row has a clone size; where given, it reads once, few, many or a size class.

d_call clone_size j_call v_call cdr3_nt cdr3_aa
NA many TRBJ2-3 TRBV5-6 TGTGCCAGCAGCGGGCCGGTCGGGGGACGGGTCACAGATACGCAGTATTTT CASSGPVGGRVTDTQYF
TRBD2 NA TRBJ2-3 TRBV24-1 TGTGCCACCAGTGACGAATGGACTAGCGGGAGGGCCTTGGATACGCAGTATTTT CATSDEWTSGRALDTQYF
NA NA TRBJ1-1 TRBV5-1 TGCGCCAGCAGCAACACAAGCGACACTGAAGCTTTCTTT CASSNTSDTEAFF
NA NA TRBJ1-1 TRBV3-1 TGTGCCAGCACCCGGACGTCCGGGGGGAACACTGAAGCTTTCTTT CASTRTSGGNTEAFF
TRBD2 few TRBJ2-2 TRBV7-2 TGTGCCAGCAGCTTCCGAACTAGCGGGAGGGGACCGGAGCTGTTTTTT CASSFRTSGRGPELFF
NA NA TRBJ1-1 TRBV7-9 TGTGCCAGCAGCCAAAAGGGATTTGAAGCTTTCTTT CASSQKGFEAFF
TRBD2 few TRBJ2-1 TRBV5-1 TGCGCCAGCAGCCTCTTTGCGGGGGTAGACTACAATGAGCAGTTCTTC CASSLFAGVDYNEQFF
TRBD1 few TRBJ1-2 TRBV6-2/TRBV6-3 TGTGCCAGCAGTCAAACCGGGACAGAAATCTATGGCTACACCTTC CASSQTGTEIYGYTF
NA few TRBJ2-5 TRBV4-3 TGCGCCAGCAGCCAAGAACGGGTGGGGGGTTGGGAGACCCAGTACTTC CASSQERVGGWETQYF
NA few TRBJ1-5 TRBV20-1 TGCAGTGCTATTGGACAGAACAATCAGCCCCAGCATTTT CSAIGQNNQPQHF
NA few TRBJ2-7 TRBV12-3/TRBV12-4 TGTGCCAGCAGTTTAGCCTCGGGCCTGGGGGTAGTCGAGCAGTACTTC CASSLASGLGVVEQYF
TRBD2 few TRBJ2-7 TRBV27 TGTGCCAGCAGTTTACGGCTAGCGGACACCTACGAGCAGTACTTC CASSLRLADTYEQYF
TRBD2 NA TRBJ2-3 TRBV10-3 TGTGCCACCCGGACTAGCGGGGATACGCAGTATTTT CATRTSGDTQYF
TRBD2 NA TRBJ2-5 TRBV25-1 TGTGCCAGCACAAGGGGAGGGCCGTTCGAGACCCAGTACTTC CASTRGGPFETQYF
TRBD1 NA TRBJ1-6 TRBV5-1 TGCGCCAGCAGCAGGGGACAGCAGGGATCACCCCTCCACTTT CASSRGQQGSPLHF
TRBD2 NA TRBJ2-7 TRBV6-2/TRBV6-3 TGTGCCAGCAGCCAAGCGGGAGGGCCCTCCTACGAGCAGTACTTC CASSQAGGPSYEQYF
NA NA TRBJ2-1 TRBV12-3/TRBV12-4 TGTGCCAGCAGTTTCCGGACCATCTACAATGAGCAGTTCTTC CASSFRTIYNEQFF
NA NA TRBJ2-5 TRBV10-2 TGCGCCAGCAGCGGGGGCTTTCAAGTAGAGACCCAGTACTTC CASSGGFQVETQYF
NA few TRBJ1-2 TRBV24-1 TGTGCCACGCAGGACACGGCGGTGGGCTACACCTTC CATQDTAVGYTF
NA NA TRBJ1-2 TRBV5-1 TGCGCCAGCAGCCCAGCCTGGTCGGAAACCTATGGCTACACCTTC CASSPAWSETYGYTF
NA many TRBJ2-7 TRBV2 TGTGCCAGCAGTGAAGTCGGGTACGAGCAGTACTTC CASSEVGYEQYF
TRBD2 few TRBJ2-3 TRBV11-1 TGTGCCAGCAGCACACCCAAAGGGACTAGCGGGGGGTTCACAGATACGCAGTATTTT CASSTPKGTSGGFTDTQYF
TRBD1 NA TRBJ1-6 TRBV20-1 TGCAGTGCTAGGGGGGGACAGGGTTACACCCTCCACTTT CSARGGQGYTLHF
TRBD2 NA TRBJ2-5 TRBV9 TGTGCCAGCAGCGTAGGAGCTAGCGGGGGAGAGACCCAGTACTTC CASSVGASGGETQYF
TRBD2 few TRBJ2-1 TRBV6-1 TGTGCCAGCAGACTGGCGGCTAGCGGGTACAATGAGCAGTTCTTC CASRLAASGYNEQFF
NA NA TRBJ1-1 TRBV5-1 TGCGCCATCAGCTCGCTGACAGGTACGAACACTGAAGCTTTCTTT CAISSLTGTNTEAFF
TRBD2 NA TRBJ2-7 TRBV29-1 TGCAGCGGATTTAGCGGGAGTGACAACGAGCAGTACTTC CSGFSGSDNEQYF
NA few TRBJ2-6 TRBV12-3/TRBV12-4 TGTGCCAGCAGTTTTTGGGTCACCTCTGGGGCCAACGTCCTGACTTTC CASSFWVTSGANVLTF
NA many TRBJ1-3 TRBV7-9 TGTGCCAGCAGCTACTACAGGGAAACTGGAAACACCATATATTTT CASSYYRETGNTIYF
NA few TRBJ2-7 TRBV7-2 TGTGCCAGCAGCTTAATATACGGGGACCGGGGCCAGCAGTACTTC CASSLIYGDRGQQYF
TRBD1 few TRBJ2-2 TRBV5-5 TGTGCCAGCAGCTTGTTTACAGGGGCAGGCGGGGAGCTGTTTTTT CASSLFTGAGGELFF
NA few TRBJ2-7 TRBV11-2 TGTGCCAGCAGCTTAGAATACCACTACGAGCAGTACTTC CASSLEYHYEQYF